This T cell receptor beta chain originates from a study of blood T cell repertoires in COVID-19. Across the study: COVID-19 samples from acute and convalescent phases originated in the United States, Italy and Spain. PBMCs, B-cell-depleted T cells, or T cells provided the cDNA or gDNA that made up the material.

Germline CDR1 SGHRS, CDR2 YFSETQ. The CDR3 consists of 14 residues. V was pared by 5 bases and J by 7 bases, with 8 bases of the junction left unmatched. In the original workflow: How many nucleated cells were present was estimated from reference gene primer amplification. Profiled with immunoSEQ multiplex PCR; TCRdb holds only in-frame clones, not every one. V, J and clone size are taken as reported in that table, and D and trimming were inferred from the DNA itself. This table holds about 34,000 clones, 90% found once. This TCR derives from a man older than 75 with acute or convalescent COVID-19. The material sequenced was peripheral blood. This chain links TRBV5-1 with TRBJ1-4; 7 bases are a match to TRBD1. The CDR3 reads CASRYRGDGEKLFF. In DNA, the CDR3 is TGCGCCAGCAGATACAGGGGAGACGGTGAAAAACTGTTTTTT.